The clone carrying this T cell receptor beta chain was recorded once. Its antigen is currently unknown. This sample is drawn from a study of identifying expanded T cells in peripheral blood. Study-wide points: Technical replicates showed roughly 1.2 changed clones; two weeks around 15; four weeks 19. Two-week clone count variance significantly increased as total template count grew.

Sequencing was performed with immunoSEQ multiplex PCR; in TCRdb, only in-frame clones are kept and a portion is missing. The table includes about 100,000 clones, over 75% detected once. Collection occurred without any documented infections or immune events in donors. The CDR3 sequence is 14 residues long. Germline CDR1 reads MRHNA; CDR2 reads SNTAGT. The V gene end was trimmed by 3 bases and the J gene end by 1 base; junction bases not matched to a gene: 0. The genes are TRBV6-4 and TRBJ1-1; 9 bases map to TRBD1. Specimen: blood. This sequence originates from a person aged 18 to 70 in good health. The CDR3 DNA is TGTGCCAGCAGTGAGGACAGGGGGAACACTGAAGCTTTCTTT. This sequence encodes CASSEDRGNTEAFF.